The clone carrying this TCR beta chain was recorded only once. What it binds is not known. The table came from immunoSEQ multiplex PCR; TCRdb's copy has only in-frame clones and leaves some out. The sample contains around 2,000,000 clones, over 85% of which appear only once. This CDR3 has 15 residues. The V gene end was trimmed by 0 bases and the J gene end by 5 bases; junction bases not matched to a gene: 1. CDR1 is MNHNY, CDR2 SVGAGI, per germline (reference sequence). The sample belongs to a study of shared clonotypes between healthy human individuals. Study-level information: Samples came from two female and a few male donors aged 18 to 49.

CD45RO-negative, CCR7-positively selected cells formed the naive CD8 fraction, excluding terminally differentiated effector memory CD45RA+ cells. Donors included only healthy HIV-negative adults lacking recent acute infections or vaccinations. Those who donated, Caucasian adults without exception, all lived in Nashville, Tennessee. Study-wide points: Depth of sequencing was expected to influence donor clonotype sharing.

The rearrangement joins TRBV6-6 to TRBJ1-5, with 10 positions matching TRBD1. The sample comprised naive CD8+ T cells sorted from blood. The TCR was taken from a man between 18 and 29 years old in good health. CDR3 nucleotides: TGTGCCAGCAGTTACTCCGGGACAGGGGATCAGCCCCAGCATTTT. Amino acids: CASSYSGTGDQPQHF.